This T cell receptor beta chain originates from a study of blood T cell repertoires in COVID-19. Study information: Spain, Italy and the United States supplied samples that represented acute and convalescent COVID-19.

Sequencing was performed with immunoSEQ multiplex PCR; in TCRdb, only in-frame clones are kept and a portion is missing. The profile shows about 75,000 clones, roughly 86% of them singletons. CDR1 is MNHEY, CDR2 SVGAGI, per germline. This CDR3 spans 13 amino acids. Between the trimmed V and J ends, which lost 6 bases and 8 bases, there was a span of 16 bases. This chain joins TRBV6-5 and TRBJ1-2; D may be TRBD1 (6 bases). The sequenced material came from peripheral blood. This clonotype was obtained from a woman aged 45-60 years with acute or convalescent COVID-19. The DNA for the CDR3 is TGTGCCAGCAGCAAGGGGGGGGGCTACGGCTACACCTTC. Residues: CASSKGGGYGYTF.